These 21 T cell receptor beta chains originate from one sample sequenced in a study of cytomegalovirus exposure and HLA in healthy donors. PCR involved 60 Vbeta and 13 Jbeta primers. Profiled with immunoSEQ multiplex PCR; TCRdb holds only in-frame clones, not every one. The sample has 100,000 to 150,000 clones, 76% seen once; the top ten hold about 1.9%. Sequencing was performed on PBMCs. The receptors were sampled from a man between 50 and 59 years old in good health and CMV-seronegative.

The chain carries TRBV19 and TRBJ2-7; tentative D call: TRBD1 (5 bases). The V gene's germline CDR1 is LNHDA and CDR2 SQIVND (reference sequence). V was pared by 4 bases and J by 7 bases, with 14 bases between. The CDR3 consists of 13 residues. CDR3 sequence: CASSRQGRGEQYF. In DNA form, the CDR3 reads TGTGCCAGTAGTAGGCAGGGTAGAGGAGAGCAGTACTTC.

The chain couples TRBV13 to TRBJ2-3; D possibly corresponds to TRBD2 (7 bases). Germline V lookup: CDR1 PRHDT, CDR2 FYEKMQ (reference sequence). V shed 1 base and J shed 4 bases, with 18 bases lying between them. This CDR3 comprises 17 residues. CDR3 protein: CASSLVSTPGGPDTQYF. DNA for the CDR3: TGTGCCAGCAGCTTAGTCAGTACCCCGGGGGGCCCAGATACGCAGTATTTT.

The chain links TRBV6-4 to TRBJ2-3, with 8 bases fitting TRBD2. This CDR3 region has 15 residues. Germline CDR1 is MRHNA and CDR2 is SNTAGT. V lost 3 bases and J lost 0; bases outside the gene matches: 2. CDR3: CASSESGGSTDTQYF. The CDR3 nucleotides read TGTGCCAGCAGTGAAAGCGGGGGAAGCACAGATACGCAGTATTTT.

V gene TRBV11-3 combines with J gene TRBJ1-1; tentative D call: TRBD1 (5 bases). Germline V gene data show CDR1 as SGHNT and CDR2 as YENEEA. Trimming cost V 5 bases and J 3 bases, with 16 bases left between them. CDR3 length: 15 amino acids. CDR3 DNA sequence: TGTGCCAGCAGCCTCGGGAGGGGTAGGGACACTGAAGCTTTCTTT. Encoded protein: CASSLGRGRDTEAFF.

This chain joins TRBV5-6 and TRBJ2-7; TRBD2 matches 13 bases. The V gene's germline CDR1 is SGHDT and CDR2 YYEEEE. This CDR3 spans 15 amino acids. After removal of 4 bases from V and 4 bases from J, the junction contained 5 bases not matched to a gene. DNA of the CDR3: TGTGCCAGCAGCACTAGCGGGGGGGCCTGGTACGAGCAGTACGTC. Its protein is CASSTSGGAWYEQYV.

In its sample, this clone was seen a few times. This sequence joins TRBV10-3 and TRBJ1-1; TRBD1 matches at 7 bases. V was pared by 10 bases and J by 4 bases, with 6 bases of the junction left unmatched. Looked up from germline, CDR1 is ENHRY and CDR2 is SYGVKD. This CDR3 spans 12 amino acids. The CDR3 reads CASLTGTTEAFF. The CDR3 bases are TGTGCCAGCTTGACAGGGACCACTGAAGCTTTCTTT.

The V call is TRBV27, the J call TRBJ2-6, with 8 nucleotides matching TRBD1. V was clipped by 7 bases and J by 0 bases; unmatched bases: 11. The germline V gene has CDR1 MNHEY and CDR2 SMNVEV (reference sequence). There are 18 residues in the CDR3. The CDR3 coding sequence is TGTGCCAGCACCTACAGGGACAGGCTTTTCTCTGGGGCCAACGTCCTGACTTTC. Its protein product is CASTYRDRLFSGANVLTF.

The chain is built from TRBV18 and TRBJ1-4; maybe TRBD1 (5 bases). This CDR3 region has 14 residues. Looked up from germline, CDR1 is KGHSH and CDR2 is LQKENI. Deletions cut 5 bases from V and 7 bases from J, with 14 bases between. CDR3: CASSVETGVEKLFF. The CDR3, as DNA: TGTGCCAGCTCAGTCGAAACGGGGGTTGAAAAACTGTTTTTT.

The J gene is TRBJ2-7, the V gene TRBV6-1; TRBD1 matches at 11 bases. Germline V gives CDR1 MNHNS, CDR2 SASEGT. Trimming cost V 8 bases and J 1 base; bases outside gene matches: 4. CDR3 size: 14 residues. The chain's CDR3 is CASYGTGGSYEQYF. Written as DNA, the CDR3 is TGTGCCAGCTACGGGACAGGGGGTTCCTACGAGCAGTACTTC.

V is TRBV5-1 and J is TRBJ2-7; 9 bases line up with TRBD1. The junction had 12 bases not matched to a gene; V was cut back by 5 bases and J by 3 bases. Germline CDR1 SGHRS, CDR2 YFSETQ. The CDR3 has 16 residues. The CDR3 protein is CASRHPRDRASYEQYV. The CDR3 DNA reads TGCGCCAGCAGACACCCCCGGGACAGGGCGAGCTACGAGCAGTACGTC.

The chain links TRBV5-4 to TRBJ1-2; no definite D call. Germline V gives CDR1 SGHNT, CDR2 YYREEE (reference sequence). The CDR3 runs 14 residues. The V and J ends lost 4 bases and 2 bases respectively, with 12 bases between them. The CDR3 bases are TGTGCCAGCAGCCTCCGGGGAGAAAACTATGGCTACACCTTC. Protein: CASSLRGENYGYTF.

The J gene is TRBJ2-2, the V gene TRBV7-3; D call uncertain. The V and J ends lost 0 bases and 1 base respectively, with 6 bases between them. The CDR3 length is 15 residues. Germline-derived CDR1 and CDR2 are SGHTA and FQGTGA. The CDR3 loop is CASSLTVQNTGELFF. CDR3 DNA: TGTGCCAGCAGCTTAACGGTACAGAACACCGGGGAGCTGTTTTTT.

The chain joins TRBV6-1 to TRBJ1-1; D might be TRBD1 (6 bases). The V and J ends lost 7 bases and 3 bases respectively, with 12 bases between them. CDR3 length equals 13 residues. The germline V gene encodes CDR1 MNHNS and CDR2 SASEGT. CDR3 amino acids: CASNRVRYTEAFF. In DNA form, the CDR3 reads TGTGCCAGCAACAGGGTGAGATACACTGAAGCTTTCTTT.

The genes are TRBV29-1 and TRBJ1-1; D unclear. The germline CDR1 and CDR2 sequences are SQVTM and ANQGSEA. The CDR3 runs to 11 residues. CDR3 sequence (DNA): TGCAGTACAACGGCGGACACTGAAGCTTTCTTT. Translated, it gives CSTTADTEAFF.

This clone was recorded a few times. CDR3 residues: CASSQDLRGRRDTQYF. CDR3 nucleotide sequence: TGCGCCAGCAGCCAAGATTTGAGGGGGCGCAGAGATACGCAGTATTTT. V and J are TRBV4-1 and TRBJ2-3, with 7 positions matching TRBD1. Germline loops: CDR1 MGHRA, CDR2 YSYEKL. The junction had 8 bases not matched to a gene; V was cut back by 0 bases and J by 5 bases. The CDR3 totals 16 residues.

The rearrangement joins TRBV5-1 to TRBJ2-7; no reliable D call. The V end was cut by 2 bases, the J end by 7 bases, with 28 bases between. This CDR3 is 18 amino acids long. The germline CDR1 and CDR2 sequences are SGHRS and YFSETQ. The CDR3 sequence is CASSLPQTPLYGIWEQYV. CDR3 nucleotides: TGCGCCAGCAGCTTACCACAGACCCCCCTGTATGGGATATGGGAGCAGTACGTC.

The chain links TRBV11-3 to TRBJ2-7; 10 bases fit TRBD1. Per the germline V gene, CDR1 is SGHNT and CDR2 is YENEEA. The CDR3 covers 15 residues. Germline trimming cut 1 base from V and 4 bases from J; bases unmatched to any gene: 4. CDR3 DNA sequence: TGTGCCAGCAGCTTAGGAGGACAGGGGGAGTACGAGCAGTACTTC. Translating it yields CASSLGGQGEYEQYF.

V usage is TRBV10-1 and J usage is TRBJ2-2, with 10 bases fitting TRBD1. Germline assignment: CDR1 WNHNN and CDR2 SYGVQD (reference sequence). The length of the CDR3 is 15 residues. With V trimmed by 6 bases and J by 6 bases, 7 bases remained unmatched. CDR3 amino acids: CASRAGQGDPGELFF. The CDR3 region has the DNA TGCGCCAGCAGAGCCGGACAGGGGGATCCCGGGGAGCTGTTTTTT.

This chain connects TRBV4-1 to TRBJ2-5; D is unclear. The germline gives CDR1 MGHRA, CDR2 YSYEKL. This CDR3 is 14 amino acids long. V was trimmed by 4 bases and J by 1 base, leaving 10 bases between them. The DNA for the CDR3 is TGCGCCAGCAGCCCCGTTCGCGTCCAAGAGACCCAGTACTTC. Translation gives CASSPVRVQETQYF.

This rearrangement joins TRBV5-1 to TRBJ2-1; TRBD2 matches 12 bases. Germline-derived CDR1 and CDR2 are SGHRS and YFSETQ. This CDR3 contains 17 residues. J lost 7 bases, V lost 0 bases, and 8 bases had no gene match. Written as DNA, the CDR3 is TGCGCCAGCAGCTTGGAGCCTAGCGGGGGGGCCACGAATGAGCAGTTCTTC. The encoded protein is CASSLEPSGGATNEQFF.

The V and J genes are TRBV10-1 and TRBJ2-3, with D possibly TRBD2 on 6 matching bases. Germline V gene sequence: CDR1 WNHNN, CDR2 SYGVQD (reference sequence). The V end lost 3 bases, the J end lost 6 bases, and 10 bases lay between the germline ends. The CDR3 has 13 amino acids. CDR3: CASSDAGRDTQYF. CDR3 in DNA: TGCGCCAGCAGTGATGCAGGGAGGGATACGCAGTATTTT.